Listed here are 9 T cell receptor beta chains from one sample, sequenced in a study of chemoradiotherapy in HPV16-positive cancers. Some clones are missing from TCRdb's copy, which holds only in-frame ones; the method was immunoSEQ multiplex PCR. Here the sample spans thousands of clones, over 70% being singletons. Specimen collection occurred from a patient who underwent chemoradiotherapy. Source of these receptors: a human donor with HPV-associated anogenital cancer.

V is TRBV4-1 and J is TRBJ1-5; a possible D gene is TRBD1 (6 bases). The ends were cut back, 3 bases at V and 3 bases at J, with 18 bases in the middle. This CDR3 has 17 residues. Germline loops: CDR1 MGHRA, CDR2 YSYEKL. This CDR3 reads CASSQDATGPFNQPQHF. CDR3 sequence (DNA): TGCGCCAGCAGCCAGGACGCGACAGGACCATTCAATCAGCCCCAGCATTTT.

CDR3 DNA: TGTGCTGGGGGGGAAGATTGGACTGAAGCTTTCTTT. This codes for CAGGEDWTEAFF. This chain connects TRBV30 to TRBJ1-1; D possibly corresponds to TRBD1 (5 bases). Germline CDR1 reads GTSNPN; CDR2 reads SVGIG (reference sequence). The CDR3 contains 12 residues.

The chain joins TRBV11-2 to TRBJ1-1; possible D gene TRBD1, 6 bases. CDR3 length: 17 amino acids. Germline CDR1 and CDR2: SGHAT and FQNNGV. Trimming removed 7 bases at V and 3 bases at J, with 24 bases between. The CDR3 protein is CASTPTQKIEGDTEAFF. The CDR3 DNA sequence: TGTGCCAGCACCCCAACCCAAAAAATAGAGGGGGACACTGAAGCTTTCTTT.

The gene calls are TRBV11-2 and TRBJ2-5; 7 bases match TRBD2. The CDR3 loop spans 14 amino acids. Germline lookup yields CDR1 SGHAT and CDR2 FQNNGV. V lost 0 bases and J lost 5; bases outside the gene matches: 3. CDR3 coding DNA: TGTGCCAGCAGCTTAGAACGGGGGGTGGAGACCCAGTACTTC. It encodes CASSLERGVETQYF.

This clone was recorded once. The rearrangement joins TRBV5-4 to TRBJ2-1; possibly TRBD2 for D (5 bases). With 1 base removed from V and 0 bases from J, the gap between germline ends came to 14 bases. Germline values: CDR1 SGHNT, CDR2 YYREEE (reference sequence). This CDR3 comprises 17 residues. The CDR3 nucleotides are TGTGCCAGCAGCTTGAGGGAGTTGTGGGTCTCCTACAATGAGCAGTTCTTC. Its protein is CASSLRELWVSYNEQFF.

This clone is a singleton in its sample. This chain connects TRBV20-1 to TRBJ2-7, with D uncertain. Trimming removed 1 base from V and 12 bases from J, with 13 bases in between. The CDR3 spans 11 residues. Looked up from germline, CDR1 is DFQATT and CDR2 is SNEGSKA (reference sequence). The CDR3 nucleotides are TGCAGTGCTAGAGTTCAGGACGGGTTGTACTTC. Amino acids: CSARVQDGLYF.

This clone was observed a single time. V gene TRBV5-6 combines with J gene TRBJ2-1; the D gene is possibly TRBD1 (6 bases). Germline CDR1 is SGHDT and CDR2 is YYEEEE. With 0 bases removed from V and 6 bases from J, the gap between germline ends came to 19 bases. This CDR3 is built from 17 residues. The CDR3 sequence is CASSLVGGGSLINEQFF. The CDR3 bases are TGTGCCAGCAGCTTGGTTGGGGGCGGCTCGCTAATCAATGAGCAGTTCTTC.

This sequence joins TRBV18 and TRBJ2-7; possible D gene TRBD1, 6 bases. The V gene lost 0 bases and the J gene lost 3 bases, with 15 bases spanning the gap. There are 16 residues in the CDR3. Per the germline V gene, CDR1 is KGHSH and CDR2 is LQKENI. In nucleotides, the CDR3 is TGTGCCAGCTCACCACCAGGGGACAAGGGTCTCTACGAGCAGTACTTC. Its protein product is CASSPPGDKGLYEQYF.

In its sample, this clone was seen once. The chain joins TRBV19 to TRBJ2-1; 7 positions agree with TRBD1. With 6 bases clipped from V and 1 base from J, the junction kept 3 bases outside the gene matches. The CDR3 totals 14 residues. Per germline, CDR1 LNHDA and CDR2 SQIVND (reference sequence). As DNA, the CDR3 is TGTGCCAGTAGCCACAGGGGTTCCTACAATGAGCAGTTCTTC. Translating gives CASSHRGSYNEQFF.